This T cell receptor beta chain was identified in a study of blood T cells in healthy people across ages. A J-beta primer mix and a sample-barcoded 5' primer were used in a second PCR of roughly 7 to 12 cycles. TCRdb re-derived calls from the 5' RACE reads in MiXCR, one entry per CDR3 protein. In the table there are around 780,000 distinct CDR3 sequences, about 61% of which are singletons. V was cut by 8 bases and J by 5 bases, with 18 bases left in between. The CDR3 spans 13 residues. CDR1 SQVTM and CDR2 ANQGSEA come from the germline V gene. Per sample, no less than 6 micrograms of total RNA were extracted. This clonotype occurred once.

The TCR was taken from a man aged 35-49 years in good health. Sequenced: blood. The J gene is TRBJ1-1, the V gene TRBV29-1; a possible D gene is TRBD1 (6 bases). The CDR3 sequence is CSTQQGGYTEAFF. CDR3 bases: TGCAGCACCCAACAGGGAGGGTATACTGAAGCTTTCTTT.